This is a list of T cell receptor beta chains from one sample in a study of T cell responses to AZD1222 COVID-19 vaccine. Using immunoSEQ multiplex PCR, the repertoire was profiled, and TCRdb retains in-frame clones only, with some absent. The sample carries roughly 99,000 clones, about 93% recorded once. Sequencing was performed on peripheral blood, taken 28 days after the second AZD1222 dose. The receptors stem from an adult who received the AZD1222 COVID-19 vaccine. Each CDR3 is given with its conserved first and last residue. Clone size appears in some rows only: once, few, many, or a class for an expanded clone.

v_call clone_size cdr3_aa
TRBV5-5 . CASSLTSGDSYEQYF
TRBV11-2 . CASTIQEAYGYTF
TRBV7-2 once CASAGDLEAFF
TRBV28 . CASSLRVQSAFF
TRBV7-9 . CASSKDTSYEQYF
TRBV6-5 . CASSYTQPNTEAFF
TRBV30 once CAWSALTGYYSPLHF
TRBV5-6 . CASSSTGGAKNIQYF
TRBV3-1/TRBV3-2 . CASSQRRRDTQYF
TRBV7-9 . CASSPSEQFF
TRBV12-5 . CASGSYTPDTQYF
TRBV13 . CASSVDGLNTEAFF
TRBV12-3/TRBV12-4 . CASRSGMSYEQYF
TRBV3-1/TRBV3-2 . CASSQRQLHYGYTF
TRBV5-1 . CASILGLAEPNEQFF
TRBV6-2/TRBV6-3 once CASSSSGTNQETQYF
TRBV27 . CASSLGRGTEQFF
TRBV5-8 . CASSLMTTEAFF
TRBV5-4 . CASSRTGIYGYTF
TRBV19 . CASSPWTSGGETQYF